This T cell receptor beta chain was sequenced for a study of cytomegalovirus exposure and HLA in healthy donors. Study-wide findings and caveats: Accurate prediction of HLA-A and HLA-B alleles (for most subjects) was reportedly achieved from TCR beta sequences. HLA restriction was apparent for most CMV-associated TCR beta chains in a later analysis.

CDR1 and CDR2 (germline): MDHEN, SYDVKM. CDR3 length: 17 residues. V was clipped by 4 bases and J by 5 bases; unmatched bases: 13. With respect to this clone: Its cognate antigen is unknown.

Primers: 60 Vbeta forward and 13 Jbeta reverse. The method was immunoSEQ multiplex PCR; TCRdb's version includes in-frame clones alone and lacks a portion of them. The table records about 150,000 clones, over 75% of them present only once. Specimen: PBMCs. This chain uses TRBV28 with TRBJ2-3, with 9 bases identical to TRBD2. The receptor comes from a woman in her 40s in good health and CMV-seropositive. The CDR3 loop is CASSSGELAGAIDTQYF. DNA for the CDR3: TGTGCCAGCAGTTCTGGGGAATTAGCGGGAGCGATAGATACGCAGTATTTT.